A single sample gave rise to the 18 T cell receptor beta chains below, sequenced in a study of blood T cell repertoires in COVID-19 (dated by TCRdb to 2018 to 2021). Receptor libraries were prepared by the immunoSEQ multiplex PCR assay. The clones in this table, taken by TCRdb from immuneACCESS, are in-frame only. Not every clone is retained; where verified, under half of the shortfall comes from an unresolved V gene, and the cause of the rest is unknown. Here the sample has hundreds of thousands of clones; more than 80% occur a single time. Around 1.3% of the sample belongs to the ten largest clones. Material for sequencing was peripheral blood. Receptors originate from a woman aged 25 to 39 with COVID-19, enrolled during active disease.

This clone was recorded a few times. The V call is TRBV5-5, the J call TRBJ1-2, with 9 bases aligning to TRBD1. The CDR3 has 13 residues. CDR1 and CDR2 from the germline V gene are SGHKS and YYEKEE (reference sequence). V gave up 3 bases and J gave up 3 bases; unmatched junction bases: 0. Written as DNA, the CDR3 is TGTGCCAGCAGCTGGACAGGGGACTATGGCTACACCTTC. Amino acid sequence: CASSWTGDYGYTF.

This clone was seen a handful of times. This chain links TRBV11-2 with TRBJ2-5; D possibly corresponds to TRBD1 (5 bases). The CDR3 is 13 amino acids. From germline, CDR1 is SGHAT and CDR2 FQNNGV. The germline V and J ends were trimmed by 1 base and 5 bases, with 8 bases remaining between them. This CDR3 reads CASSLARDETQYF. CDR3 bases: TGTGCCAGCAGCTTAGCCAGGGATGAGACCCAGTACTTC.

The chain recombines TRBV28 with TRBJ2-1, with 7 nucleotides matching TRBD1. The CDR3 consists of 13 residues. V was clipped by 3 bases and J by 7 bases; unmatched bases: 3. Germline V gene data show CDR1 as MDHEN and CDR2 as SYDVKM. CDR3: CASSLGRGNEQFF. As DNA, the CDR3 is TGTGCCAGCAGTTTGGGCAGGGGGAATGAGCAGTTCTTC.

The rearrangement uses TRBV7-5 and TRBJ1-1; the table's D call, TRBD1, has no DNA check behind it. TRBV7-5 is classified as a pseudogene. The length of the CDR3 is 16 residues. The CDR3 DNA is TGTGTCAGAAGCCCGCCGGGACAGGCCATGAACACTGAAGCTTTCTTT. It is translated as CVRSPPGQAMNTEAFF.

The chain uses TRBV6-5 and TRBJ2-7, with 9 bases aligning to TRBD1. Germline V CDR1 and CDR2: MNHEY, SVGAGI. This CDR3 region has 14 residues. The junction had 4 bases not matched to a gene; V was cut back by 4 bases and J by 3 bases. CDR3 loop: CASSFYRGLYEQYF. The CDR3 bases are TGTGCCAGCAGTTTCTACAGGGGGCTCTACGAGCAGTACTTC.

This sequence joins TRBV4-3 and TRBJ2-5; the match to TRBD2 covers 9 bases. Germline CDR1 LGHNA, CDR2 YSLEER. The CDR3 spans 14 residues. The trim removed 4 bases at V and 5 bases at J, leaving 5 bases unmatched. CDR3 in amino acids: CASSPGLAIETQYF. In DNA, the CDR3 is TGCGCCAGCAGCCCGGGACTAGCAATCGAGACCCAGTACTTC.

V gene TRBV20-1 combines with J gene TRBJ1-3; D gene ambiguous. From germline, CDR1 is DFQATT and CDR2 SNEGSKA (reference sequence). V shed 5 bases and J shed 4 bases, with 6 bases lying between them. The CDR3 consists of 11 residues. Written as DNA, the CDR3 is TGCAGTGCTGTAGAAGGAAACACCATATATTTT. Translated, it gives CSAVEGNTIYF.

The CDR3: CASSQDRVPGQPQHF. For the CDR3, the DNA is TGTGCCAGCAGCCAAGACAGGGTCCCCGGTCAGCCCCAGCATTTT. The J gene is TRBJ1-5, the V gene TRBV3-1 (or the pseudogene TRBV3-2), with a possible D match to TRBD1 (5 bases). The CDR3 runs to 15 residues. The V gene's germline CDR1 is LGHDT and CDR2 YNNKEL (reference sequence). V was clipped by 0 bases and J by 6 bases, with 12 bases between them.

The rearrangement joins TRBV29-1 to TRBJ2-2, with 7 bases identical to TRBD1. CDR3 size: 13 residues. J was trimmed by 7 bases and V by 0 bases; bases with no gene match: 2. CDR1 and CDR2 (germline): SQVTM, ANQGSEA. The CDR3 bases are TGCAGCGTTGAAGAGACAGGGTTCGGGGAGCTGTTTTTT. Translation gives CSVEETGFGELFF.

The J gene is TRBJ2-1, the V gene TRBV4-2; perhaps TRBD2 as D (6 bases). The CDR3 covers 16 residues. From germline, CDR1 is LGHNA and CDR2 YNFKEQ. Trimming shortened V by 4 bases and J by 0 bases, and 13 bases separated the two germline ends. CDR3 coding DNA: TGTGCCAGCAGCCCCCGTCGGGGGAGCTCCTACAATGAGCAGTTCTTC. This codes for CASSPRRGSSYNEQFF.

This chain uses TRBV7-2 with TRBJ2-7; 11 bases line up with TRBD2. The germline gives CDR1 SGHTA, CDR2 FQGNSA. The J segment lost 5 bases and the V segment lost 3 bases, leaving 6 bases of the junction unmatched. The CDR3 has 15 residues. This chain's CDR3 is CASSLRGSGRDEQYF. CDR3 nucleotide sequence: TGTGCCAGCAGCTTGAGGGGTAGCGGGAGGGACGAGCAGTACTTC.

This chain links TRBV28 with TRBJ2-1; 9 bases line up with TRBD2. Looked up from germline, CDR1 is MDHEN and CDR2 is SYDVKM. The CDR3 loop spans 14 amino acids. The J segment lost 6 bases and the V segment lost 2 bases, leaving 2 bases of the junction unmatched. CDR3 protein: CASSLAGGPNEQFF. The CDR3 nucleotides read TGTGCCAGCAGTTTAGCGGGGGGGCCCAATGAGCAGTTCTTC.

This chain joins TRBV6-1 and TRBJ2-3, with 9 bases identical to TRBD2. Trimming at V came to 3 bases and at J to 7 bases, leaving 8 bases not matched to a gene. CDR1 is MNHNS, CDR2 SASEGT, per germline. The CDR3 extends over 15 amino acids. The CDR3 protein is CASSDLAGGAYTQYF. The CDR3 coding sequence is TGTGCCAGCAGTGATCTGGCGGGGGGGGCATATACGCAGTATTTT.

The rearrangement joins TRBV19 to TRBJ1-1, with D possibly TRBD1 on 5 matching bases. Looked up from germline, CDR1 is LNHDA and CDR2 is SQIVND (reference sequence). The CDR3 extends over 14 amino acids. V was shortened by 2 bases and J by 1 base, with 8 bases between the two germline ends. CDR3 bases: TGTGCCAGTAGTATAACGGGGGGGAACACTGAAGCTTTCTTT. Amino acid sequence: CASSITGGNTEAFF.

The CDR3: CSGNGLAGGTDTQYF. Here the CDR3 DNA reads TGCAGCGGGAACGGATTAGCGGGGGGCACAGATACGCAGTATTTT. This chain uses TRBV29-1 with TRBJ2-3; TRBD2 matches at 9 bases. Germline V gene data show CDR1 as SQVTM and CDR2 as ANQGSEA. The CDR3 covers 15 residues. Trimming took 7 bases from V and 1 from J; bases not matched to a gene: 9.

This clone has a handful of counts. The CDR3 coding sequence is TGCGCCAGCAGCCCCAGGGGGTACCCCTACGAGCAGTACTTC. This encodes CASSPRGYPYEQYF. The V call is TRBV5-1, the J call TRBJ2-7; 7 bases match TRBD1. The V and J ends lost 4 bases and 2 bases, in that order; junction bases with no gene match: 6. The CDR3 runs 14 residues. From germline, CDR1 is SGHRS and CDR2 YFSETQ.

Only a few counts were recorded for this clone. The chain has TRBV6-5 and TRBJ2-3, with 9 nucleotides matching TRBD2. After removal of 8 bases from V and 4 bases from J, the junction contained 10 bases not matched to a gene. The CDR3 covers 15 residues. Germline lookup yields CDR1 MNHEY and CDR2 SVGAGI. The CDR3 DNA is TGTGCCAGCGGCCGGCGGGCTAGCGGGGCAGATACGCAGTATTTT. Protein sequence: CASGRRASGADTQYF.

J is TRBJ1-2 and V is TRBV9, with 8 bases identical to TRBD1. V was pared by 4 bases and J by 6 bases, with 11 bases of the junction left unmatched. The CDR3 totals 15 residues. CDR1 SGDLS and CDR2 YYNGEE come from the germline V gene. CDR3 DNA sequence: TGTGCCAGCAGCCTGCTCGATGGACAGGGTGATGGCTACACCTTC. Translated: CASSLLDGQGDGYTF.